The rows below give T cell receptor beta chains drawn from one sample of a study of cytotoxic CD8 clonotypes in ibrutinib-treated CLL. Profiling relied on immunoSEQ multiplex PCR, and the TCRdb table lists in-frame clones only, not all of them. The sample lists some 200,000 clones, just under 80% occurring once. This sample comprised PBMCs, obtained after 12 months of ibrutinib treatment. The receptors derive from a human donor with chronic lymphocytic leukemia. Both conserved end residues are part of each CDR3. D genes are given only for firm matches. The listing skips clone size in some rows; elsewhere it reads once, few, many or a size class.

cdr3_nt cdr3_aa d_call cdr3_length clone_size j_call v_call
TGCAGTGCTAATCCAGTGGATGGCTACACCTTC CSANPVDGYTF - 11 few TRBJ1-2 TRBV20-1
TGCGCCAGCAGCTTGATCCCACAGGTGTCCTACGAGCAGTACTTC CASSLIPQVSYEQYF - 15 few TRBJ2-7 TRBV5-1
TGTGCCACTATGACAGGGGGGGACAATGAGCAGTTCTTC CATMTGGDNEQFF TRBD1 13 - TRBJ2-1 TRBV19
TGTGCCAGCAGTTTATTAGCGGGAGGGCGAAGCTACGAGCAGTACTTC CASSLLAGGRSYEQYF TRBD2 16 once TRBJ2-7 TRBV27
TGTGCCAGTAGGAGATTACCCGGGCCTTCCACAGATACGCAGTATTTT CASRRLPGPSTDTQYF - 16 - TRBJ2-3 TRBV19
TGCAGCGTTGAGAGGGTGGGAGGAAATTCCTACGAGCAGTACTTC CSVERVGGNSYEQYF - 15 - TRBJ2-7 TRBV29-1
TGTGCCAGCCTCCCGGGCAGGGGGCTGAACACTGAAGCTTTCTTT CASLPGRGLNTEAFF TRBD1 15 once TRBJ1-1 TRBV19
TGTGCCAGCAGCCAAGAGTCTAGCAGGGTTAGCAATCAGCCCCAGCATTTT CASSQESSRVSNQPQHF - 17 - TRBJ1-5 TRBV4-2
TGTGCCAGCACGAAACTAGCGGGAGAGTACAATGAGCAGTTCTTC CASTKLAGEYNEQFF TRBD2 15 - TRBJ2-1 TRBV25-1
TGTGCCAGCAGCTCCATGGACAGAGCCTATGGCTACACCTTC CASSSMDRAYGYTF - 14 - TRBJ1-2 TRBV11-1
TGCGCCAGCAGCGCCGGGTTATTCCGGGTTAATGAGCAGTTCTTC CASSAGLFRVNEQFF - 15 - TRBJ2-1 TRBV5-1
TGCAGCGGCGGGGCGCGGGTTCTTTCGAATGAGCAGTTCTTC CSGGARVLSNEQFF - 14 - TRBJ2-1 TRBV29-1
TGCAGCGTTGAAGGGGGGCGAGGGACTGAAAAACTGTTTTTT CSVEGGRGTEKLFF - 14 - TRBJ1-4 TRBV29-1
TGTGCCAGCAGCTCGACGAAGGGGGCAGATACGCAGTATTTT CASSSTKGADTQYF - 14 once TRBJ2-3 TRBV11-2
TGTGCCAGCAGCCAGGACAGGGGGCGAGGAAACACCATATATTTT CASSQDRGRGNTIYF TRBD1 15 once TRBJ1-3 TRBV6-6
TGCGCCAGCAGCCGAAGAGACTTGACAAGCGGTCATGGGACCCAGTACTTC CASSRRDLTSGHGTQYF - 17 - TRBJ2-5 TRBV4-1
TGTGCCAGTACCACCGATGGCTATGGCTACACCTTC CASTTDGYGYTF - 12 - TRBJ1-2 TRBV19
TGCAGCGTTTCTAGCGAGTGGGGAGAGCAGTACTTC CSVSSEWGEQYF - 12 - TRBJ2-7 TRBV29-1
TGTGCCAGCAGCTTTGATGTTGGTTACGAGCAGTACTTC CASSFDVGYEQYF - 13 - TRBJ2-7 TRBV11-2
TGTGCCAGCTCAGAATCGACAGGGGGCGCGGAAAAACTGTTTTTT CASSESTGGAEKLFF TRBD1 15 - TRBJ1-4 TRBV18
TGTGCCAGCAGCGAAAGGGCCCTGGTCAATGAGCAGTTCTTC CASSERALVNEQFF - 14 - TRBJ2-1 TRBV28
TGCAGCGTTGAAGATCAGGTGGATGAGCAGTTCTTC CSVEDQVDEQFF - 12 - TRBJ2-1 TRBV29-1
TGTGCCATCAGTAAGACAGGGGATGGCACAGATACGCAGTATTTT CAISKTGDGTDTQYF TRBD1 15 - TRBJ2-3 TRBV10-3
TGTGCCAGCAGTGATCAAGAGACCCAGTACTTC CASSDQETQYF - 11 once TRBJ2-5 TRBV2
TGTGCCAGCAGCTTGCCTAGCGGGGGGCGGGGTACGCAGTATTTT CASSLPSGGRGTQYF TRBD2 15 - TRBJ2-3 TRBV5-8
TGTGCCAGCAGTTACTCGACCGAATACGAGCAGTACTTC CASSYSTEYEQYF - 13 - TRBJ2-7 TRBV6-6
TGTGCCAGCAGTCGGTTATCCACTTACTCTCAGTACTTC CASSRLSTYSQYF - 13 - TRBJ2-4 TRBV28
TGCGCCAGCAGCTTAACGGGGAGCGGAGAGACCCAGTACTTC CASSLTGSGETQYF - 14 - TRBJ2-5 TRBV5-1
TGTGCCAGCAGCGCGGACAGGGGGGACTCCTACGAGCAGTACTTC CASSADRGDSYEQYF TRBD1 15 - TRBJ2-7 TRBV6-1
TGTGCCAGCAGTGAAGCCCTGGCGGGGATCGTATACACCATATATTTT CASSEALAGIVYTIYF - 16 few TRBJ1-3 TRBV6-1
TGTGCCAGCAGCTTAGCACTCAGCACAGATACGCAGTATTTT CASSLALSTDTQYF - 14 - TRBJ2-3 TRBV7-9
TGTGCCAGCAGTCATTATAGCAATCAGCCCCAGCATTTT CASSHYSNQPQHF - 13 - TRBJ1-5 TRBV28
TGTGCCAGCAGCTTAGGCCTCAATCAGCCCCAGCATTTT CASSLGLNQPQHF - 13 - TRBJ1-5 TRBV7-9
TGTGCCAGCAGCTTAGGGCAGATCGCAACTAATGAAAAACTGTTTTTT CASSLGQIATNEKLFF - 16 - TRBJ1-4 TRBV7-9
TGTGCCACCAGCAGTTGGGCAGGGAGCTCCTACGAGCAGTACTTC CATSSWAGSSYEQYF - 15 - TRBJ2-7 TRBV15
TGTGCCACGCGCCGGGGGCTGAACACTGAAGCTTTCTTT CATRRGLNTEAFF - 13 - TRBJ1-1 TRBV6-5
TGTGCCAGCAGCCGGGACACGGGGCCCTACGAGCAGTACTTC CASSRDTGPYEQYF - 14 - TRBJ2-7 TRBV6-1
TGTGCCAGCAGCTTAATGGGACTGTACAATGAGCAGTTCTTC CASSLMGLYNEQFF - 14 once TRBJ2-1 TRBV11-2
TGTGCCAGCAGCCGCGACAGCACCACAGATACGCAGTATTTT CASSRDSTTDTQYF - 14 - TRBJ2-3 TRBV2
TGTGCCAGCAGCACGTGGGACCGGGGCTACACCTTC CASSTWDRGYTF - 12 few TRBJ1-2 TRBV7-2
TGTGCCAGCAGCTCTAGGGGTGGTTGGAATGAGCAGTTCTTC CASSSRGGWNEQFF - 14 - TRBJ2-1 TRBV5-6
TGTGCCAGCAGTGAAGGGGGAAGGACTGAAGCTTTCTTT CASSEGGRTEAFF - 13 few TRBJ1-1 TRBV2
TGTGCCAGCAGTTACTCGGGGGACACTACCTACGAGCAGTACTTC CASSYSGDTTYEQYF - 15 - TRBJ2-7 TRBV6-5
TGTGCCAGCTCACCACGCCCCAGGGGGGGGATACTTGAAGCTTTCTTT CASSPRPRGGILEAFF TRBD1 16 once TRBJ1-1 TRBV18
TGTGCCAGCAGTGAATTGTCAACCTCTGGCTACACCTTC CASSELSTSGYTF - 13 - TRBJ1-2 TRBV6-1
TGCGCCAGCTGCGAAGGGAGTGAAAAACTGTTTTTT CASCEGSEKLFF - 12 - TRBJ1-4 TRBV5-1
TGTGCCAGCAGCGTAAGCACAGCCGTCGGGGAGCAGTTCTTC CASSVSTAVGEQFF - 14 once TRBJ2-1 TRBV9
TGTGCCAGCAGCCCGCGCGGGGGACAGGGTGAGACCCAGTACTTC CASSPRGGQGETQYF TRBD1 15 few TRBJ2-5 TRBV5-4
TGTGCCAGCAGCCCTTCGCAGGCCGGCTACGAGCAGTACTTC CASSPSQAGYEQYF - 14 - TRBJ2-7 TRBV7-2
TGTGCCAGCAGTTACTCAAGCGGAAGCATGAACACTGAAGCTTTCTTT CASSYSSGSMNTEAFF - 16 once TRBJ1-1 TRBV6-5
TGTGCCAGCAGCTTAGACAGGGCGGGCCGGGGGGGCAATCAGCCCCAGCATTTT CASSLDRAGRGGNQPQHF - 18 - TRBJ1-5 TRBV7-8
TGTGCCAGCACCCTCGGGACAACTAATGAAAAACTGTTTTTT CASTLGTTNEKLFF - 14 - TRBJ1-4 TRBV7-9
TGTGCCAGCAGCCAAGAGACGATCCCGGTTGAGCAGTTCTTC CASSQETIPVEQFF - 14 - TRBJ2-1 TRBV4-2
TGCGCCAGCAGCTTGAATGCCGGAACAGATACGCAGTATTTT CASSLNAGTDTQYF - 14 - TRBJ2-3 TRBV5-1
TGTGCCAGCAGCTTAGATGCTTCACCCCTCCACTTT CASSLDASPLHF - 12 - TRBJ1-6 TRBV7-9